Shown below are 10 T cell receptor beta chains from a single sample sequenced in a study of OX40 agonist ivuxolimab in advanced cancers. Only in-frame clones appear in the TCRdb table, and some are missing; sequencing was by immunoSEQ multiplex PCR. The data contain approximately 59,000 clones, around four fifths of them singletons. The sequenced sample was CD4+ or CD8+ T cells sorted from blood, obtained in a trial of the OX40 agonist ivuxolimab. Receptors were obtained from an adult with an advanced solid tumor such as melanoma, head and neck, liver or kidney cancer.

This clone showed up just once. The chain combines TRBV9 with TRBJ2-5, with no clear D. CDR3 length equals 15 residues. Germline values: CDR1 SGDLS, CDR2 YYNGEE. Trimming cost V 0 bases and J 0 bases, with 9 bases left between them. CDR3 bases: TGTGCCAGCAGCGTAGCAGCGAGTAACCAAGAGACCCAGTACTTC. Protein sequence: CASSVAASNQETQYF.

In nucleotides, the CDR3 is TGTGCCAGCAGTATACTAGCGGGAGTTAAAGACGAGCAGTACTTC. It translates to CASSILAGVKDEQYF. V and J are TRBV28 and TRBJ2-7; TRBD2 matches at 11 bases. Trimming cost V 5 bases and J 5 bases; bases outside gene matches: 8. Germline CDR1 is MDHEN and CDR2 is SYDVKM. The CDR3 length is 15 residues. The full variable domain, rest sourced from reference TRBV28 and TRBJ2-7, is DVKVTQSSRYLVKRTGEKVFLECVQDMDHENMFWYRQDPGLGLRLIYFSYDVKMKEKGDIPEGYSVSREKKERFSLILESASTNQTSMYLCASSILAGVKDEQYFGPGTRLTVT.

This chain connects TRBV2 to TRBJ1-1; a weak D match, TRBD1 (5 bases). V lost 8 bases to trimming and J lost 1 base, with 14 bases between them. The CDR3 has 14 amino acids. CDR1 and CDR2 (germline): SNHLY, FYNNEI. DNA of the CDR3: TGTGCCAGCGCAGCCAGGGTGGCGAACACTGAAGCTTTCTTT. This translates into CASAARVANTEAFF.

The chain links TRBV28 to TRBJ1-2; 12 positions agree with TRBD1. Germline loops: CDR1 MDHEN, CDR2 SYDVKM. The CDR3 contains 15 residues. V lost 7 bases and J lost 5; bases outside the gene matches: 8. CDR3 nucleotides: TGTGCCAGCAAGACCCCGGGACAGGGGGCTTATGGCTACACCTTC. Its translation is CASKTPGQGAYGYTF.

This chain joins TRBV7-2 and TRBJ2-1; D remains unclear. This CDR3 comprises 17 residues. Germline V CDR1 and CDR2: SGHTA, FQGNSA. Trimming removed 2 bases from V and 0 bases from J, with 14 bases in between. The CDR3 DNA is TGTGCCAGCAGCTTATTTCTTACGGCGAGCTCCTACAATGAGCAGTTCTTC. Translated, it gives CASSLFLTASSYNEQFF.

The CDR3 region has the DNA TGCGCCAGCAGCGGACCTTCGGGTGGGGAGCTGTTTTTT. It specifies CASSGPSGGELFF. This rearrangement joins TRBV5-1 to TRBJ2-2; D gene unclear. There are 13 residues in the CDR3. CDR1 and CDR2 from the germline V gene are SGHRS and YFSETQ. With 4 bases removed from V and 8 bases from J, the gap between germline ends came to 12 bases.

DNA for the CDR3: TGTGCCAGCAGTTCCGAACCTATAGCGGTGTGGGAGACCCAGTACTTC. This gives the protein CASSSEPIAVWETQYF. The V call is TRBV28, the J call TRBJ2-5; perhaps TRBD2 as D (6 bases). This CDR3 contains 16 residues. Looked up from germline, CDR1 is MDHEN and CDR2 is SYDVKM. Trimming stripped 4 bases from V and 5 bases from J, with 20 bases between. The whole variable domain, filled in from reference TRBV28 and TRBJ2-5, reads DVKVTQSSRYLVKRTGEKVFLECVQDMDHENMFWYRQDPGLGLRLIYFSYDVKMKEKGDIPEGYSVSREKKERFSLILESASTNQTSMYLCASSSEPIAVWETQYFGPGTRLLVL.

The CDR3 protein is CASSGSTSGINYNEQFF. The CDR3 region has the DNA TGTGCCAGCAGCGGGTCGACTAGCGGTATAAATTACAATGAGCAGTTCTTC. The J gene is TRBJ2-1, the V gene TRBV9; 9 bases fit TRBD2. The CDR3 runs 17 residues. V dropped 3 bases and J dropped 4; count of bases not matched to a gene: 11. CDR1 is SGDLS, CDR2 YYNGEE, per germline. Full variable domain (outside the CDR3, taken from reference TRBV9 and TRBJ2-1): DSGVTQTPKHLITATGQRVTLRCSPRSGDLSVYWYQQSLDQGLQFLIQYYNGEERAKGNILERFSAQQFPDLHSELNLSSLELGDSALYFCASSGSTSGINYNEQFFGPGTRLTVL.

This chain uses TRBV11-3 with TRBJ2-1, with unresolved D. Germline V gene data show CDR1 as SGHNT and CDR2 as YENEEA. The CDR3 spans 12 residues. Trimming took 2 bases from V and 9 from J, leaving 8 bases between them. Here the CDR3 reads CASSLNDREQFF. The CDR3 region has the DNA TGTGCCAGCAGCTTAAATGACCGTGAGCAGTTCTTC.

V is TRBV7-2 and J is TRBJ2-3; the match to TRBD1 covers 8 bases. J was trimmed by 5 bases and V by 5 bases; bases with no gene match: 15. Germline CDR1 SGHTA, CDR2 FQGNSA. This CDR3 spans 17 amino acids. The CDR3 DNA is TGTGCCAGCAGCCCCTATACAGGGGGGTATGAAGAAGATACGCAGTATTTT. This encodes CASSPYTGGYEEDTQYF.